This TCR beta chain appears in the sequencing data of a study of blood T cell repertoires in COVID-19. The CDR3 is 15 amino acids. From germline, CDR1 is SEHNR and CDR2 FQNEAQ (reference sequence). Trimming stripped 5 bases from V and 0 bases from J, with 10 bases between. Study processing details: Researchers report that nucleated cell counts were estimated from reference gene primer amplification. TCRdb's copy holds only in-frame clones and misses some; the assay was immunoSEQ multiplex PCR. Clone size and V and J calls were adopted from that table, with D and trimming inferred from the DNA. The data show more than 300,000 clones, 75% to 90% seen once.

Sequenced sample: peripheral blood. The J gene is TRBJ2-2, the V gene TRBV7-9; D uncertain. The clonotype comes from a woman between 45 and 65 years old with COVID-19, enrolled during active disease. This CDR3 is CASSLGQTNTGELFF. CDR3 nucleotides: TGTGCCAGCAGCCTAGGCCAGACGAACACCGGGGAGCTGTTTTTT.